These 4 T cell receptor beta chains were all obtained from the same sample, sequenced in a study of cytomegalovirus exposure and HLA in healthy donors. Vbeta (60) and Jbeta (13) primers were used in the PCR. Sequencing used immunoSEQ multiplex PCR; TCRdb keeps in-frame clones, though not all of them. Of 95,000 to 150,000 clones listed, approximately 72% are singletons. Sequences were obtained from PBMCs. Receptors originate from a man between 18 and 35 years old in good health and CMV-seronegative.

In its sample, this clone was seen once. V is TRBV27 and J is TRBJ2-2; 7 positions agree with TRBD2. The V gene's germline CDR1 is MNHEY and CDR2 SMNVEV (reference sequence). This CDR3 spans 16 amino acids. The junction had 8 bases not matched to a gene; V was cut back by 6 bases and J by 1 base. CDR3 sequence (DNA): TGTGCCAGCAGCCGAGAGGGCGGGAGGAACACCGGGGAGCTGTTTTTT. Amino acid sequence: CASSREGGRNTGELFF.

The chain carries TRBV2 and TRBJ1-1, with D uncertain. CDR1 and CDR2 (germline): SNHLY, FYNNEI. This CDR3 contains 13 residues. Trimming left V 6 bases short and J 0 bases short, with 8 bases between. CDR3 sequence (DNA): TGTGCCAGCAGGGCAGGAATGAACACTGAAGCTTTCTTT. It yields the protein CASRAGMNTEAFF.

This chain connects TRBV10-2 to TRBJ2-1; 9 bases are shared with TRBD1. The V gene end was trimmed by 2 bases and the J gene end by 7 bases; junction bases not matched to a gene: 6. Germline CDR1 is WSHSY and CDR2 is SAAADI. The CDR3 consists of 15 residues. CDR3 loop: CASSEGQGIGNEQFF. The CDR3 DNA is TGCGCCAGCAGTGAGGGACAGGGGATAGGGAATGAGCAGTTCTTC.

This sequence joins TRBV2 and TRBJ2-7; D is possibly TRBD2 (6 bases). The CDR3 has 14 amino acids. Trimming took off 3 bases at V and 2 bases at J, with 11 bases between the two ends. Germline V gene lookup returns CDR1 SNHLY and CDR2 FYNNEI. Written as DNA, the CDR3 is TGTGCCAGCAGTGACTCCGGGGGAGCCTACGAGCAGTACTTC. Translation: CASSDSGGAYEQYF.